Following are 30 T cell receptor beta chains from one sample sequenced in a study of T cell repertoires in cytomegalovirus infection. One entry per CDR3 protein results from TCRdb running MiXCR on the reads. The table records some 680,000 distinct CDR3 sequences, roughly 36% of them present only once. Material: PBMCs. These receptors were obtained from a human donor in good health (CMV status not recorded). Some clones in this sample may be carry-over from other donors' samples.

The chain has TRBV28 and TRBJ2-7; D is undetermined. V lost 9 bases, J lost 0 bases, and 15 bases lay in between. Germline V lookup: CDR1 MDHEN, CDR2 SYDVKM. The CDR3 covers 14 residues. The CDR3, as DNA: TGTGCCAGTGGACGAGCGCCCCCCTCCTACGAGCAGTACTTC. As protein: CASGRAPPSYEQYF.

CDR3 in DNA: TGCAGTGCTAGAGACCACAGTCGGCGTGGGGAAAAACTGTTTTTT. Protein sequence: CSARDHSRRGEKLFF. The chain combines TRBV20-1 with TRBJ1-4; D unresolved. The CDR3 is made up of 15 amino acids. Germline V gives CDR1 DFQATT, CDR2 SNEGSKA (reference sequence). V lost 0 bases and J 8 bases, leaving 16 bases between the germline ends.

The genes are TRBV19 and TRBJ2-1; 9 nucleotides agree with TRBD1. Trimming took 3 bases from V and 2 from J; bases not matched to a gene: 2. The length of the CDR3 is 15 residues. The germline V gene encodes CDR1 LNHDA and CDR2 SQIVND (reference sequence). Written as DNA, the CDR3 is TGTGCCAGTAGTATGGGGACAGGGCCCTACAATGAGCAGTTCTTC. Protein sequence: CASSMGTGPYNEQFF.

V gene TRBV25-1 combines with J gene TRBJ2-1, with 11 bases aligning to TRBD1. This CDR3 comprises 14 residues. V dropped 6 bases and J dropped 8; count of bases not matched to a gene: 6. Looked up from germline, CDR1 is MGHDK and CDR2 is SYGVNS. The CDR3 loop is CASSGTGGRDEQFF. DNA of the CDR3: TGTGCCAGCAGCGGGACAGGGGGACGAGATGAGCAGTTCTTC.

This clonotype was seen ten or more times. This chain joins TRBV12-3 or TRBV12-4 and TRBJ1-6; 12 bases match TRBD1. V gave up 3 bases and J gave up 10 bases; unmatched junction bases: 4. The CDR3 contains 15 residues. Here the CDR3 reads CASSLGQGAESPLHF. CDR3 sequence (DNA): TGTGCCAGCAGTTTGGGACAGGGGGCAGAATCACCCCTCCACTTT.

This clonotype was recorded at least ten times. The chain recombines TRBV7-6 with TRBJ2-7; possibly TRBD2 for D (6 bases). The CDR3 sequence is 15 residues long. Trimming shortened V by 5 bases and J by 2 bases, and 16 bases separated the two germline ends. Per the germline V gene, CDR1 is SGHVS and CDR2 is FNYEAQ. The chain's CDR3 is CASSQRSGITYEQYF. The DNA of the CDR3 is TGTGCCAGCAGCCAACGTAGCGGAATTACCTACGAGCAGTACTTC.

The V call is TRBV6-1, the J call TRBJ2-7; no reliable D call. This CDR3 comprises 13 residues. Germline CDR1 is MNHNS and CDR2 is SASEGT. With 6 bases removed from V and 3 bases from J, the gap between germline ends came to 12 bases. In nucleotides, the CDR3 is TGTGCCAGCAGGGTATCGACCCTCTACGAGCAGTACTTC. Translating gives CASRVSTLYEQYF.

This clonotype was seen a handful of times. This rearrangement joins TRBV19 to TRBJ1-4; D remains ambiguous. The germline V gene encodes CDR1 LNHDA and CDR2 SQIVND (reference sequence). V shed 3 bases and J shed 8 bases, with 4 bases lying between them. This CDR3 has 11 residues. CDR3 nucleotide sequence: TGTGCCAGTAGTATGGCGGAAAAACTGTTTTTT. This sequence encodes CASSMAEKLFF.

V is TRBV30 and J is TRBJ1-2; possibly TRBD1 for D (5 bases). Germline-derived CDR1 and CDR2 are GTSNPN and SVGIG (reference sequence). The CDR3 loop spans 13 amino acids. V lost 2 bases and J lost 2, with 9 bases in between. The CDR3 sequence is CAWSPGGNYGYTF. CDR3 DNA: TGTGCCTGGAGTCCGGGGGGGAACTATGGCTACACCTTC.

The chain is built from TRBV4-3 and TRBJ2-7; TRBD2 agrees at 10 bases. Germline V lookup: CDR1 LGHNA, CDR2 YSLEER. After removal of 1 base from V and 5 bases from J, the junction contained 5 bases not matched to a gene. CDR3 length: 15 residues. For the CDR3, the DNA is TGCGCCAGCAGCCAAGCGCTAGCGGGAGAGAACGAGCAGTACTTC. Protein sequence: CASSQALAGENEQYF.

This clonotype has more than one count but fewer than ten. The chain carries TRBV7-9 and TRBJ2-3; 9 nucleotides align to TRBD1. Germline CDR1 SEHNR, CDR2 FQNEAQ (reference sequence). The V segment lost 5 bases and the J segment 0 bases; nucleotides outside the gene matches: 18. This CDR3 has 20 amino acids. For the CDR3, the DNA is TGTGCCAGCAGCCCCGAGACAGGGGGTAGGGTAGGGGCCAGCACAGATACGCAGTATTTT. The encoded protein is CASSPETGGRVGASTDTQYF. The variable domain in full, with the rest retrieved from reference TRBV7-9 and TRBJ2-3, is DTGVSQNPRHKITKRGQNVTFRCDPISEHNRLYWYRQTLGQGPEFLTYFQNEAQLEKSRLLSDRFSAERPKGSFSTLEIQRTEQGDSAMYLCASSPETGGRVGASTDTQYFGPGTRLTVL.

The chain couples TRBV28 to TRBJ1-2; 10 bases are a match to TRBD1. Germline lookup yields CDR1 MDHEN and CDR2 SYDVKM. This CDR3 has 15 amino acids. J gave up 5 bases and V 6 bases, and 9 bases lay outside the gene matches. This CDR3 reads CASREGQGGRYGYTF. CDR3 in DNA: TGTGCCAGCAGGGAAGGACAGGGGGGAAGGTATGGCTACACCTTC.

The V call is TRBV19, the J call TRBJ1-2, with 9 bases fitting TRBD1. V shed 2 bases and J 8 bases; nucleotides not matched to a gene: 12. The CDR3 is 16 residues long. Germline V CDR1 and CDR2: LNHDA, SQIVND (reference sequence). CDR3 region: CASSISRPGQGRGYTF. The CDR3 coding sequence is TGTGCCAGTAGTATATCCCGACCGGGACAGGGACGAGGCTACACCTTC. Full variable domain (rest looked up from reference TRBV19 and TRBJ1-2): DGGITQSPKYLFRKEGQNVTLSCEQNLNHDAMYWYRQDPGQGLRLIYYSQIVNDFQKGDIAEGYSVSREKKESFPLTVTSAQKNPTAFYLCASSISRPGQGRGYTFGSGTRLTVV.

This chain links TRBV7-2 with TRBJ2-1; unclear D gene. The V end lost 5 bases, the J end lost 8 bases, and 10 bases lay between the germline ends. The CDR3 length is 12 residues. Germline V gene data show CDR1 as SGHTA and CDR2 as FQGNSA. The CDR3 is CASSPHVDEQFF. CDR3 bases: TGTGCCAGCAGCCCACATGTGGATGAGCAGTTCTTC.

V gene TRBV27 combines with J gene TRBJ2-1; 9 positions match TRBD1. Germline trimming cut 3 bases from V and 5 bases from J; bases unmatched to any gene: 5. Germline CDR1 reads MNHEY; CDR2 reads SMNVEV (reference sequence). The CDR3 is 15 residues long. CDR3 amino acids: CASSLGQGRNNEQFF. As DNA, the CDR3 is TGTGCCAGCAGTTTGGGACAGGGAAGGAACAATGAGCAGTTCTTC.

This clonotype has only a few counts. This chain uses TRBV12-3 or TRBV12-4 with TRBJ1-4; D not resolved. This CDR3 is built from 14 residues. Trimming cost V 4 bases and J 1 base, with 7 bases left between them. The CDR3 sequence: CASSSEGTNEKLFF. CDR3 sequence (DNA): TGTGCCAGCAGTTCGGAGGGAACTAATGAAAAACTGTTTTTT.

This clonotype was seen a handful of times. V and J are TRBV7-4 and TRBJ2-6; D possibly matches TRBD1 or TRBD2 (5 bases each). V shed 3 bases and J shed 0 bases, with 24 bases lying between them. The length of the CDR3 is 21 residues. Germline CDR1 and CDR2: SGHVT and SQSDAQ. The DNA of the CDR3 is TGTGCCAGCAGCTTTGGTACGGGCACGACGGGACGCCTCTCTGGGGCCAACGTCCTGACTTTC. It encodes CASSFGTGTTGRLSGANVLTF. Supplemented by reference TRBV7-4 and TRBJ2-6, the full variable domain reads GAGVSQSPRYKVAKRGRDVALRCDSISGHVTLYWYRQTLGQGSEVLTYSQSDAQRDKSGRPSGRFSAERPERSVSTLKIQRTEQGDSAVYLCASSFGTGTTGRLSGANVLTFGAGSRLTVL.

This clonotype was recorded a few times. This CDR3 reads CASSRVGQETQYF. For the CDR3, the DNA is TGCGCCAGCAGCCGGGTTGGGCAAGAGACCCAGTACTTC. The chain recombines TRBV4-1 with TRBJ2-5; D gene unclear. Germline lookup yields CDR1 MGHRA and CDR2 YSYEKL. This CDR3 comprises 13 residues. V lost 4 bases to trimming and J lost 2 bases, with 8 bases between them.

The V and J genes are TRBV5-8 and TRBJ1-5; D not certain. The V gene lost 1 base and the J gene lost 4 bases, with 9 bases spanning the gap. Germline loops: CDR1 SGHTS, CDR2 YDEGEE. This CDR3 has 14 residues. The DNA for the CDR3 is TGTGCCAGCAGCTTGTACAGTACTAATCAGCCCCAGCATTTT. Protein product: CASSLYSTNQPQHF.

This clonotype was counted many times. The V gene is TRBV6-5, the J gene TRBJ2-1, with 12 bases identical to TRBD2. Germline CDR1 reads MNHEY; CDR2 reads SVGAGI. The length of the CDR3 is 14 residues. With V trimmed by 6 bases and J by 7 bases, 4 bases remained unmatched. This CDR3 reads CASRQTSGGNEQFF. CDR3 bases: TGTGCCAGCAGACAGACTAGCGGGGGTAATGAGCAGTTCTTC.

This clonotype has a handful of counts. V is TRBV24-1 and J is TRBJ1-2; the D gene is possibly TRBD1 (5 bases). This CDR3 region has 17 residues. Trimming removed 4 bases at V and 7 bases at J, with 24 bases between. Per the germline V gene, CDR1 is KGHDR and CDR2 is SFDVKD. CDR3 coding DNA: TGTGCCACCAGTGACAACACCCCTAGGGGAGTGACCGGTGGCTACACCTTC. Translation: CATSDNTPRGVTGGYTF.

This clonotype was seen at least ten times. The chain employs TRBV7-2 and TRBJ1-2; D remains ambiguous. The V gene's germline CDR1 is SGHTA and CDR2 FQGNSA. There are 16 residues in the CDR3. V shed 1 base and J shed 4 bases, with 16 bases lying between them. The CDR3 bases are TGTGCCAGCAGCTTAGGGCAGTGGCCCAGTGGCTATGGCTACACCTTC. This codes for CASSLGQWPSGYGYTF.

This clonotype was seen at least ten times. The CDR3 DNA reads TGTGCCAGCAGCTTCACTCCAGCGGGAGGGCCCGGCGATGAGCAGTTCTTC. Protein sequence: CASSFTPAGGPGDEQFF. The chain combines TRBV7-2 with TRBJ2-1; 10 bases line up with TRBD2. V lost 3 bases to trimming and J lost 8 bases; unmatched junction nucleotides: 13. The V gene's germline CDR1 is SGHTA and CDR2 FQGNSA. The CDR3 consists of 17 residues.

The count of this clonotype is one. The V and J genes are TRBV2 and TRBJ2-3; 9 nucleotides line up with TRBD2. This CDR3 has 14 residues. The V and J ends lost 3 bases and 5 bases, in that order; junction bases with no gene match: 3. Germline V gives CDR1 SNHLY, CDR2 FYNNEI. CDR3 region: CASSEPLAGDTQYF. CDR3 sequence (DNA): TGTGCCAGCAGTGAGCCACTAGCGGGAGATACGCAGTATTTT.

The CDR3 spells CASSLERGGELFF. CDR3 DNA sequence: TGTGCCAGCAGCTTAGAAAGAGGCGGGGAGCTGTTTTTT. The J gene is TRBJ2-2, the V gene TRBV11-2; no definite D call. Germline CDR1 and CDR2: SGHAT and FQNNGV. The CDR3 extends over 13 amino acids. Trimming took off 0 bases at V and 7 bases at J, with 6 bases between the two ends.

The chain couples TRBV3-1 to TRBJ1-1, with D maybe TRBD1 (6 bases). This CDR3 spans 14 amino acids. CDR1 and CDR2 (germline): LGHDT, YNNKEL (reference sequence). The V end was cut by 1 base, the J end by 4 bases, with 10 bases between. CDR3 in DNA: TGTGCCAGCAGCCAAGCACAGGGCGGCACTGAAGCTTTCTTT. As protein: CASSQAQGGTEAFF.

The chain links TRBV28 to TRBJ2-5; tentative D call: TRBD1 (6 bases). The germline V gene has CDR1 MDHEN and CDR2 SYDVKM. The CDR3 has 14 residues. Trimming removed 4 bases at V and 4 bases at J, with 13 bases between. CDR3 nucleotide sequence: TGTGCCAGCAGTTCACCAGGGGACGGAGAGACCCAGTACTTC. Amino acids: CASSSPGDGETQYF.

The genes are TRBV2 and TRBJ2-1; 16 positions agree with TRBD2. Trimming cost V 6 bases and J 7 bases; bases outside gene matches: 3. CDR1 is SNHLY, CDR2 FYNNEI, per germline. The CDR3 is 15 residues long. DNA for the CDR3: TGTGCCAGCAGGGGACTAGCGGGAGGGCCGAATGAGCAGTTCTTC. It encodes CASRGLAGGPNEQFF. Supplemented by reference TRBV2 and TRBJ2-1, the full variable domain reads EPEVTQTPSHQVTQMGQEVILRCVPISNHLYFYWYRQILGQKVEFLVSFYNNEISEKSEIFDDQFSVERPDGSNFTLKIRSTKLEDSAMYFCASRGLAGGPNEQFFGPGTRLTVL.

This clonotype was observed a handful of times. This rearrangement joins TRBV15 to TRBJ1-4, with D perhaps matching TRBD1 (6 bases). Per germline, CDR1 LNHNV and CDR2 YYDKDF (reference sequence). V was trimmed by 7 bases and J by 7 bases, leaving 19 bases between them. The CDR3 extends over 15 amino acids. The DNA of the CDR3 is TGTGCCACCATCAAGAACTCAGGGGAGGGTGAAAAACTGTTTTTT. It translates to CATIKNSGEGEKLFF.

The rearrangement links TRBV5-1 to TRBJ1-1, with TRBD1 identical over 7 bases. The CDR3 loop spans 14 amino acids. CDR1 is SGHRS, CDR2 YFSETQ, per germline. The ends lost 5 bases at V and 4 bases at J; junction bases unmatched: 8. The CDR3 coding sequence is TGCGCCAGCAGAATAGGAGGGGGCCTCACTGAAGCTTTCTTT. This encodes CASRIGGGLTEAFF. Combining the CDR3 with reference TRBV5-1 and TRBJ1-1 gives the whole variable domain KAGVTQTPRYLIKTRGQQVTLSCSPISGHRSVSWYQQTPGQGLQFLFEYFSETQRNKGNFPGRFSGRQFSNSRSEMNVSTLELGDSALYLCASRIGGGLTEAFFGQGTRLTVV.